What follows are 25 T cell receptor beta chains derived from one specimen sequenced in a study of CD8 T cells in ankylosing spondylitis (dated by TCRdb to the late 2010s). Libraries were made using 5' RACE. These reads were obtained on an Illumina HiSeq 2500. In TCRdb, the public reads were trimmed at Q25 with fastp and aligned with MiXCR, with productive beta chains retained. Every distinct CDR3 protein forms one entry, paired with its most common genes and DNA. For this sample the table gives 180,000 or so distinct CDR3 sequences, of which approximately 10% were detected only once. The biggest ten clones account for 29% of the sample. Sequenced material: blood, either unsorted or a sorted T cell fraction (not recorded which). The origin of the receptors is a male donor with ankylosing spondylitis or in good health (not recorded which).

This clonotype appeared many times. The chain employs TRBV12-3 or TRBV12-4 and TRBJ2-3, with 11 bases aligning to TRBD2. The J segment lost 2 bases and the V segment lost 0 bases, leaving 13 bases of the junction unmatched. The CDR3 runs to 20 residues. Here the CDR3 reads CASSLALLRTSGLPTDTQYF. As DNA, the CDR3 is TGTGCCAGCAGTTTAGCCTTGCTACGGACTAGCGGGTTACCCACAGATACGCAGTATTTT.

This clonotype was observed at least ten times. The J gene is TRBJ2-3, the V gene TRBV24-1, with 13 bases that match TRBD2. The CDR3 has 16 amino acids. In germline, CDR1 is KGHDR, CDR2 SFDVKD. The V gene end was trimmed by 4 bases and the J gene end by 6 bases; junction bases not matched to a gene: 6. The CDR3 DNA is TGTGCCACCAGTGACAGCGGACTAGCGGGAGTGGATACGCAGTATTTT. This encodes CATSDSGLAGVDTQYF.

This clonotype was recorded at least ten times. The CDR3 here is CRGTSGGSGETQYF. CDR3 DNA: TGCAGAGGAACTAGCGGGGGGTCTGGGGAGACCCAGTACTTC. V usage is TRBV20-1 and J usage is TRBJ2-5; TRBD2 aligns across 12 bases. This CDR3 comprises 14 residues. Germline lookup yields CDR1 DFQATT and CDR2 SNEGSKA (reference sequence).

Many counts were recorded for this clonotype. The genes are TRBV29-1 and TRBJ2-2; D uncertain. This CDR3 has 15 residues. Germline CDR1 and CDR2: SQVTM and ANQGSEA. Trimming removed 2 bases at V and 0 bases at J, with 10 bases between. For the CDR3, the DNA is TGCAGCGTTGAATTTCCTCACGCGAACACCGGGGAGCTGTTTTTT. It translates to CSVEFPHANTGELFF.

This clonotype was recorded a few times. This chain's CDR3 is CASSFTGTGAHSGANVLTF. CDR3 in DNA: TGTGCCAGCAGTTTTACCGGGACAGGGGCTCACTCTGGGGCCAACGTCCTGACTTTC. This chain joins TRBV12-3 or TRBV12-4 and TRBJ2-6; 10 nucleotides match TRBD1. The V gene end was trimmed by 3 bases and the J gene end by 0 bases; junction bases not matched to a gene: 8. The CDR3 consists of 19 residues.

The chain joins TRBV27 to TRBJ2-6, with D unclear. CDR1 MNHEY and CDR2 SMNVEV come from the germline V gene (reference sequence). V dropped 1 base and J dropped 0 bases, with 7 bases sitting between them. This CDR3 has 16 amino acids. CDR3 sequence reads: CASSLWHSSGANVLTF. CDR3 DNA: TGTGCCAGCAGTTTATGGCACAGCTCTGGGGCCAACGTCCTGACTTTC.

The table lists this clonotype with many counts. The rearrangement joins TRBV4-3 to TRBJ2-1; D perhaps matches TRBD2 (6 bases). Germline values: CDR1 LGHNA, CDR2 YSLEER. Trimming cost V 6 bases and J 7 bases, with 13 bases left between them. This CDR3 is built from 13 residues. DNA for the CDR3: TGCGCCAGCAGTCGGAATAGCGGAAATGAGCAGTTCTTC. This translates into CASSRNSGNEQFF.

This clonotype has ten or more counts. The V and J genes are TRBV29-1 and TRBJ1-4; D is unclear. V shed 1 base and J shed 0 bases, with 9 bases lying between them. CDR1 is SQVTM, CDR2 ANQGSEA, per germline. The CDR3 is made up of 15 amino acids. Here the CDR3 DNA reads TGCAGCGTTGAAGGACACACTGCAACTAATGAAAAACTGTTTTTT. Translating it yields CSVEGHTATNEKLFF.

In its sample, this clonotype was seen a few times. The V call is TRBV7-8, the J call TRBJ2-3, with D perhaps given as TRBD1 or TRBD2 (6 bases each). Germline CDR1 and CDR2: SGHVS and FQNEAQ. Trimming removed 6 bases at V and 4 bases at J, with 11 bases between. This CDR3 spans 13 amino acids. CDR3 residues: CASRVGGADTQYF. The CDR3 bases are TGTGCCAGCAGGGTCGGGGGCGCAGATACGCAGTATTTT.

This clonotype came up many times. The chain joins TRBV20-1 to TRBJ2-3; 7 bases match TRBD1. Trimming removed 6 bases from V and 0 bases from J; junction bases left unmatched: 6. This CDR3 is built from 14 residues. The V gene's germline CDR1 is DFQATT and CDR2 SNEGSKA (reference sequence). The CDR3 DNA is TGCAGTGCAACGACAGGGATTAGCACAGATACGCAGTATTTT. It yields the protein CSATTGISTDTQYF.

This clonotype has at least ten counts. The V call is TRBV5-6, the J call TRBJ1-1; 7 bases agree with TRBD1. Germline V gene lookup returns CDR1 SGHDT and CDR2 YYEEEE. V lost 4 bases to trimming and J lost 4 bases; unmatched junction nucleotides: 13. The CDR3 length is 16 residues. The CDR3 loop is CASSLNRGLGATEAFF. CDR3 sequence (DNA): TGTGCCAGCAGCCTCAATAGGGGGCTCGGGGCCACTGAAGCTTTCTTT.

This clonotype was recorded at least ten times. This chain connects TRBV4-3 to TRBJ2-3, with D possibly being TRBD2 (5 bases). From germline, CDR1 is LGHNA and CDR2 YSLEER. CDR3 size: 17 residues. V was pared by 4 bases and J by 0 bases, with 17 bases between. The CDR3 spells CASSPSFVGVSTDTQYF. The DNA of the CDR3 is TGCGCCAGCAGCCCATCTTTTGTCGGGGTTAGCACAGATACGCAGTATTTT.

Remarks on this clonotype: A much larger clonotype is one base distant, so this may be a read error. The chain uses TRBV20-1 and TRBJ2-1; 9 positions agree with TRBD2. Germline V CDR1 and CDR2: DFQATT, SNEGSKA (reference sequence). This CDR3 is 13 amino acids long. The V and J ends lost 7 bases and 7 bases, in that order; junction bases with no gene match: 8. The DNA for the CDR3 is TGCAGTGGGGCGGGGGGGCTCGGGAATGAGCAGTTCTTC. Translated: CSGAGGLGNEQFF.

The chain has TRBV7-9 and TRBJ2-1, with D perhaps matching TRBD1 or TRBD2 (5 bases each). The V and J ends lost 5 bases and 8 bases respectively, with 22 bases between them. In germline, CDR1 is SEHNR, CDR2 FQNEAQ (reference sequence). The CDR3 runs to 16 residues. The CDR3 here is CASSLRRDARGDEQFF. Here the CDR3 DNA reads TGTGCCAGCAGCCTTCGCCGGGACGCTAGAGGCGATGAGCAGTTCTTC.

A word on this clonotype: Given a much more abundant clone one base away, this may be a read error. The chain uses TRBV12-3 or TRBV12-4 and TRBJ1-4; D gene ambiguous. The CDR3 extends over 11 amino acids. CDR3 sequence reads: CGSSFREKLFF. The CDR3 DNA reads as TGTGGCAGCAGTTTCCGGGAAAAACTGTTTTTT.

This clonotype was detected many times. V and J are TRBV6-2 or TRBV6-3 and TRBJ2-7; weak D call: TRBD2 (5 bases). The CDR3 has 16 amino acids. CDR1 and CDR2 from the germline V gene are MNHEY and SVGEGT. The ends were cut back, 7 bases at V and 0 bases at J, with 19 bases in the middle. CDR3 sequence (DNA): TGTGCCAGCACCTCCCTAAGGGCAGGAGGCTCCTACGAGCAGTACTTC. Translating it yields CASTSLRAGGSYEQYF.

The chain recombines TRBV10-3 with TRBJ2-1; maybe TRBD2 (6 bases). The germline V and J ends were trimmed by 10 bases and 8 bases, with 15 bases remaining between them. Germline V gene lookup returns CDR1 ENHRY and CDR2 SYGVKD. The CDR3 is 12 amino acids. This CDR3 is CATDKSGDEQFF. DNA of the CDR3: TGTGCCACCGATAAATCGGGAGATGAGCAGTTCTTC.

This clonotype was detected many times. The chain links TRBV24-1 to TRBJ1-2; TRBD1 matches 7 bases. V lost 3 bases, J lost 2 bases, and 2 bases stayed unmatched. The germline V gene encodes CDR1 KGHDR and CDR2 SFDVKD. CDR3 length: 14 amino acids. The CDR3 is CATSDAGQNYGYTF. The CDR3 coding sequence is TGTGCCACCAGTGATGCGGGACAGAACTATGGCTACACCTTC.

This clonotype was detected many times. The chain uses TRBV5-8 and TRBJ1-1, with unresolved D. This CDR3 is 13 amino acids long. Trimming removed 4 bases at V and 4 bases at J, with 11 bases between. Germline V lookup: CDR1 SGHTS, CDR2 YDEGEE. CDR3 sequence (DNA): TGTGCCAGCAGCCGAAGATGGGGCACTGAAGCTTTCTTT. Amino acids: CASSRRWGTEAFF.

V and J are TRBV27 and TRBJ2-1; 8 bases agree with TRBD1. The ends lost 6 bases at V and 4 bases at J; junction bases unmatched: 8. The CDR3 has 15 residues. Germline V gene lookup returns CDR1 MNHEY and CDR2 SMNVEV (reference sequence). The CDR3 DNA is TGTGCCAGCAGCCGACAGGGGCCTCTTTACAATGAGCAGTTCTTC. It codes for CASSRQGPLYNEQFF.

There are a few counts of this clonotype. The chain uses TRBV5-5 and TRBJ2-3, with TRBD2 identical over 10 bases. J was trimmed by 6 bases and V by 2 bases; bases with no gene match: 0. CDR1 SGHKS and CDR2 YYEKEE come from the germline V gene (reference sequence). CDR3 length equals 13 residues. The CDR3 loop is CASSLLAGDTQYF. DNA of the CDR3: TGTGCCAGCAGCTTACTAGCGGGGGATACGCAGTATTTT.

This clonotype has ten or more counts. The chain employs TRBV25-1 and TRBJ2-7; 7 bases line up with TRBD1. Per the germline V gene, CDR1 is MGHDK and CDR2 is SYGVNS. This CDR3 comprises 14 residues. Germline trimming cut 6 bases from V and 2 bases from J; bases unmatched to any gene: 7. This chain's CDR3 is CASSHPGTAYEQYF. The CDR3 DNA is TGTGCCAGCAGCCATCCGGGGACAGCCTACGAGCAGTACTTC.

V is TRBV5-1 and J is TRBJ1-1; tentatively, D is TRBD1 (6 bases). The CDR3 consists of 14 residues. CDR1 and CDR2 (germline): SGHRS, YFSETQ. The germline V and J ends were trimmed by 6 bases and 0 bases, with 12 bases remaining between them. The CDR3 sequence: CASTSGTMNTEAFF. CDR3 sequence (DNA): TGCGCCAGCACCTCAGGGACAATGAACACTGAAGCTTTCTTT.

This clonotype was seen more than once but under ten times. The J gene is TRBJ1-4, the V gene TRBV7-2; maybe TRBD1 (6 bases). CDR3 size: 15 residues. The germline CDR1 and CDR2 sequences are SGHTA and FQGNSA. V was shortened by 5 bases and J by 6 bases, with 16 bases between the two germline ends. The chain's CDR3 is CASSPHTGYDEKLFF. In nucleotides, the CDR3 is TGTGCCAGCAGCCCCCATACAGGGTATGATGAAAAACTGTTTTTT. The whole variable domain, remainder taken from reference TRBV7-2 and TRBJ1-4, is GAGVSQSPSNKVTEKGKDVELRCDPISGHTALYWYRQSLGQGLEFLIYFQGNSAPDKSGLPSDRFSAERTGGSVSTLTIQRTQQEDSAVYLCASSPHTGYDEKLFFGSGTQLSVL.

This sequence joins TRBV7-2 and TRBJ2-3; D not certain. CDR1 SGHTA and CDR2 FQGNSA come from the germline V gene. V lost 0 bases, J lost 6 bases, and 10 bases lay in between. The CDR3 runs 14 residues. This chain's CDR3 is CASSLAVSPDTQYF. Here the CDR3 DNA reads TGTGCCAGCAGCTTAGCGGTCAGCCCGGATACGCAGTATTTT.